Included here is one T cell receptor beta chain sequence, with context. Its antigen is not known. Generated by immunoSEQ multiplex PCR, the TCRdb table keeps only in-frame clones and is missing some. The sample yields around 60,000 clones, 88% seen once. The sample comes from a study of OX40 agonist ivuxolimab in advanced cancers. Whole-study findings and limits: Some of the lowest clonal expansion was seen in partial responders at 0.1-3.0 mg/kg.

Exclusion applied to patients with autoimmune disease history or systemic immunosuppression. With baseline, cycle 4 day 1, and cycle 7 day 1 as timepoints, blood was sampled. Germline V gene lookup returns CDR1 SGHTA and CDR2 FQGTGA. This CDR3 is 12 amino acids long. Trimming pared 1 base from V and 3 bases from J, leaving 0 bases between. Sequenced material: CD4+ or CD8+ T cells sorted from blood, taken in a trial of the OX40 agonist ivuxolimab. The sequence was obtained from an adult with an advanced solid tumor such as melanoma, head and neck, liver or kidney cancer. V is TRBV7-3 and J is TRBJ2-2; D remains unclear. In DNA form, the CDR3 reads TGTGCCAGCAGCTTAAACACCGGGGAGCTGTTTTTT. It encodes CASSLNTGELFF.